This is a list of T cell receptor beta chains from one sample in a study of blood T cell repertoires in COVID-19. Clones were read by immunoSEQ multiplex PCR, and TCRdb kept only the in-frame ones, dropping some. The repertoire includes around 170,000 clones, 74% of them detected once, and about 3% sits in the top ten. Sequenced input: peripheral blood. Receptors were obtained from a woman of 80 years or more with acute or convalescent COVID-19. Each CDR3 is given with its conserved first and last residue. D genes are given only for firm matches. Size is stated for part of the rows, as once, few or many counts, or as a class when the clone is expanded.

V gene,J gene,clone size,D gene,CDR3 DNA,CDR3 protein
TRBV10-3,TRBJ1-1,.,.,TGTGCCATCAGCCAACAGGGAGTGGGCACTGAAGCTTTCTTT,CAISQQGVGTEAFF
TRBV6-6,TRBJ1-6,.,TRBD1,TGTGCCAGCAGTTACTCGACGGGACAGCATAATTCACCCCTCCACTTT,CASSYSTGQHNSPLHF
TRBV20-1,TRBJ1-5,.,.,TGCAGTGCTAGTTCGAGGGCGGTGGAGCCCCAGCATTTT,CSASSRAVEPQHF
TRBV6-2/TRBV6-3,TRBJ1-1,.,.,TGTGCCAGCAGCTTTCGGGCAGGGGATGCTTTCTTT,CASSFRAGDAFF
TRBV18,TRBJ1-6,.,.,TGTGCCAGCTCACCGGCAGGGCTTCATTCACCCCTCCACTTT,CASSPAGLHSPLHF
TRBV19,TRBJ1-1,.,.,TGTGCCAGTAGTATCGTGCAGGGAATCATGAACACTGAAGCTTTCTTT,CASSIVQGIMNTEAFF
TRBV28,TRBJ1-6,.,TRBD1,TGTGCCAGCAGGGGAACCGGGACAGGGGATTCACCCCTCCACTTT,CASRGTGTGDSPLHF
TRBV28,TRBJ2-2,.,.,TGTGCCAGCAGTTTAGCGACAGCGAACACCGGGGAGCTGTTTTTT,CASSLATANTGELFF
TRBV11-1,TRBJ2-2,.,.,TGTGCCAGCAGCTCGGATACGCTAGGGAGCGGGGAGCTGTTTTTT,CASSSDTLGSGELFF
TRBV19,TRBJ2-3,.,TRBD2,TGTGCCAGTAGTATAGATCCGGTAGCGGGAGTGGGAGATACGCAGTATTTT,CASSIDPVAGVGDTQYF
TRBV3-1/TRBV3-2,TRBJ2-5,.,TRBD2,TGTGCCAGCAGCCAAACTAGCGGAGACGGAGAGACCCAGTACTTC,CASSQTSGDGETQYF
TRBV27,TRBJ1-6,once,.,TGTGCCAGCCGGACGGGGTCGGGGGAAGGTTCACCCCTCCACTTT,CASRTGSGEGSPLHF
TRBV6-5,TRBJ2-7,.,.,TGTGCCAGCAGTTACCGAGGACTCTACGAGCAGTACTTC,CASSYRGLYEQYF
TRBV6-5,TRBJ2-7,.,TRBD1,TGTGCCAGCAGTTACTCGGCGGGACAGGGATTCTACGAGCAGTACTTC,CASSYSAGQGFYEQYF
TRBV5-4,TRBJ1-2,.,TRBD1,TGTGCCAGCAGCACCCCGGGACAGGGGGGCTATGGCTACACCTTC,CASSTPGQGGYGYTF
TRBV7-2,TRBJ2-2,.,.,TGTGCCAGCAGCCCTTTGAGGGAAAACACCGGGGAGCTGTTTTTT,CASSPLRENTGELFF
TRBV5-4,TRBJ2-1,.,.,TGTGCCAGCAGCTTCGGCAGGAACTCCTACAATGAGCAGTTCTTC,CASSFGRNSYNEQFF
TRBV28,TRBJ1-2,.,.,TGTGCCACGATCAGGGTGGATGCTAACTATGGCTACACCTTC,CATIRVDANYGYTF
TRBV30,TRBJ2-1,.,TRBD2,TGTGCCTGGAGTGAAGGGACTAGCGGGTTCAATGAGCAGTTCTTC,CAWSEGTSGFNEQFF
TRBV28,TRBJ1-1,.,.,TGTGCCAGCTCACTTTACGACACGAACACTGAAGCTTTCTTT,CASSLYDTNTEAFF
TRBV5-6,TRBJ2-6,.,.,TGTGCCAGCAGCTTAAACCCGACAGCTGGGGCCAACGTCCTGACTTTC,CASSLNPTAGANVLTF
TRBV20-1,TRBJ2-1,many,.,TGCAGTGCATACACAGGCAATGAGCAGTTCTTC,CSAYTGNEQFF
TRBV10-3,TRBJ2-1,.,TRBD1,TGTGCCATCAGTGAGTCGGTGGGACAGGGCGGAAGTGAGCAGTTCTTC,CAISESVGQGGSEQFF
TRBV2,TRBJ1-6,few,TRBD1,TGTGCCAGCAGTGCAGGACAGGGGGTTAATTCACCCCTCCACTTT,CASSAGQGVNSPLHF
TRBV13,TRBJ2-3,.,TRBD2,TGTGCCAGCAGCTCAAGCGGGGTTACAGATACGCAGTATTTT,CASSSSGVTDTQYF
TRBV7-9,TRBJ2-6,.,.,TGTGCCAGCAGCTTAGTCAGCTCTGGGGCCAACGTCCTGACTTTC,CASSLVSSGANVLTF
TRBV21-1,TRBJ2-7,.,.,TGTGCCAGCAGCATTGGGACTTGCCCGGGGGAGCAGTACTTC,CASSIGTCPGEQYF
TRBV3-1/TRBV3-2,TRBJ2-3,.,TRBD2,TGTGCCAGCAGCCAAGATAGGGGAGGGAATGCGTTTGATACGCAGTATTTT,CASSQDRGGNAFDTQYF
TRBV5-4,TRBJ1-3,.,TRBD1,TGTGCCAGCAGCCTGGGACAGCCGAGCTCTGGAAACACCATATATTTT,CASSLGQPSSGNTIYF
TRBV19,TRBJ2-1,few,TRBD1,TGTGCCAGTAGTATACGGGGACAGACAAATCATGAGCAGTTCTTC,CASSIRGQTNHEQFF
TRBV5-1,TRBJ1-1,few,TRBD1,TGCGCCAGCAGACAGGGGAGCCCGAACACTGAAGCTTTCTTT,CASRQGSPNTEAFF
TRBV19,TRBJ1-1,few,TRBD1,TGTGCCAGTACCGCCGGGACAGGGGTTGAAGCTTTCTTT,CASTAGTGVEAFF
TRBV27,TRBJ1-6,.,TRBD1,TGTGCCAGCAGTACCGGGACAGGGGGCAATTCACCCCTCCACTTT,CASSTGTGGNSPLHF
TRBV27,TRBJ2-7,.,TRBD1,TGTGCCAGCAGTTTACGACAGGGGAGGCACGAGCAGTACTTC,CASSLRQGRHEQYF
TRBV6-6,TRBJ2-7,.,TRBD1,TGTGCCAGCAGTAAGGGACAGGATACCTACGAGCAGTACTTC,CASSKGQDTYEQYF
TRBV27,TRBJ2-1,.,TRBD2,TGTGCCAGCAGTTTATGGGCTAGCGGGAGGGGCAACAATGAGCAGTTCTTC,CASSLWASGRGNNEQFF
TRBV5-4,TRBJ2-1,.,.,TGTGCCAGCAGCTTTGGGAGCTCCTACAATGAGCAGTTCTTC,CASSFGSSYNEQFF
TRBV5-1,TRBJ2-5,.,.,TGCGCCAGCAGCTTGTCCGGGAGCCCCCTGCAAGAGACCCAGTACTTC,CASSLSGSPLQETQYF
TRBV19,TRBJ2-3,.,TRBD2,TGTGCCAGTAGTAGCGCTAGCGGGAGTGATGCAGATACGCAGTATTTT,CASSSASGSDADTQYF
TRBV10-1,TRBJ2-3,.,.,TGCGCCAGCACCCGGGACTCGGGGTCCGATACGCAGTATTTT,CASTRDSGSDTQYF
TRBV11-2,TRBJ2-7,.,TRBD1,TGTGCCAGCAGCTTCAACCCCCCGGACAGGACCGGCTCCCGCTACGAGCAGTACTTC,CASSFNPPDRTGSRYEQYF
TRBV27,TRBJ2-4,.,.,TGTGCCAGCAGTTTCGACAGGAGGAACATTCAGTACTTC,CASSFDRRNIQYF
TRBV7-2,TRBJ1-5,few,.,TGTGCCAGCAGCTCGTCGGGACACGATCAGCCCCAGCATTTT,CASSSSGHDQPQHF
TRBV18,TRBJ2-2,.,.,TGTGCCAGCTCACAGGGGTCGCCGATTAACACCGGGGAGCTGTTTTTT,CASSQGSPINTGELFF
TRBV7-2,TRBJ2-2,.,.,TGTGCCAGCAGCTTAACTATAGCAGCGAACACCGGGGAGCTGTTTTTT,CASSLTIAANTGELFF
TRBV28,TRBJ2-6,few,.,TGTGCCAGCACCAGTGGGGCCAACGTCCTGACTTTC,CASTSGANVLTF
TRBV28,TRBJ2-7,few,.,TGTGCCAGCAGTTTATACGGCAGGGAATACGACGAGCAGTACTTC,CASSLYGREYDEQYF